This TCR beta chain derives from a study of tissue T cells after allogeneic stem cell transplantation. Sequencing used immunoSEQ multiplex PCR; TCRdb keeps in-frame clones, though not all of them. The profile shows about 3,500 clones, roughly 75% of them singletons. The CDR3 runs to 14 residues. The junction had 6 bases not matched to a gene; V was cut back by 3 bases and J by 6 bases. CDR1 is SGHTS, CDR2 YDEGEE, per germline. Adult allogeneic hematopoietic cell transplant recipients with steroid-refractory graft-versus-host disease were prospectively enrolled for research autopsy. This receptor was taken from a male patient over 55 with steroid-refractory graft-versus-host disease after an allogeneic stem cell transplant. A subset of T cells may come from the graft donor. This specimen was small intestine tissue, taken at autopsy. The V and J genes are TRBV5-8 and TRBJ2-7; TRBD1 aligns across 10 bases. CDR3 nucleotides: TGTGCCAGCAGCTCCCGGGACAGGGGTACCGAGCAGTACTTC. It specifies CASSSRDRGTEQYF.